This T cell receptor beta chain stems from a study of T cells in Graves' hyperthyroidism and ophthalmopathy. This clonotype turned up a few times. The target antigen is unknown. With a duration under 2 months, the hyperthyroidism was newly diagnosed in patients aged 18 to 65. Roughly 10 ml of fresh peripheral blood supplied the PBMCs. The V end lost 7 bases, the J end lost 5 bases, and 14 bases lay between the germline ends. This CDR3 has 13 residues. Amplification of TCR beta CDR3 regions was performed using RNA transcripts as template. TCR CDR3 underwent first-round RT-PCR with the HTBI primer set. One entry per CDR3 protein, called by TCRdb with MiXCR from the multiplex PCR reads. This sample carries 200,000 to 250,000 distinct CDR3 sequences, more than 15% of them seen once, and the ten largest clones take 50%. Study-wide results and caveats: Blood shared most expanded thyroid clonotypes above 0.001.

The chain carries TRBV12-3 or TRBV12-4 and TRBJ2-5; tentatively, D is TRBD2 (5 bases). The sequenced material came from blood. This clonotype originated in a man between 45 and 60 years old with Graves' hyperthyroidism. CDR3 residues: CASNPTRRETQYF. The CDR3, as DNA: TGTGCCAGCAATCCTACTAGGCGGGAGACCCAGTACTTC.